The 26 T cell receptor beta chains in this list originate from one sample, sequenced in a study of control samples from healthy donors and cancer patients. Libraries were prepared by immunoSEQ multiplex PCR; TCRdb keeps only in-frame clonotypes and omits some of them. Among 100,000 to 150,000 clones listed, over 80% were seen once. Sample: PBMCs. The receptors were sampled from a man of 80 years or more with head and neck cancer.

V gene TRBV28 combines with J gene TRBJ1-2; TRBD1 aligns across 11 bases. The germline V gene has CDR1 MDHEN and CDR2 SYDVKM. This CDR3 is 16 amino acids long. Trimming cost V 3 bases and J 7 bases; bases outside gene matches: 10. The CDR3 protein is CASSFPNGQGAGGYTF. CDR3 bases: TGTGCCAGCAGTTTCCCCAATGGACAGGGGGCGGGTGGCTACACCTTC.

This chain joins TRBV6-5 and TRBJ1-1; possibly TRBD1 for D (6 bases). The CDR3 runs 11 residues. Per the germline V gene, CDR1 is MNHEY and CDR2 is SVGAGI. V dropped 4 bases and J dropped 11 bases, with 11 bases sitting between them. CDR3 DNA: TGTGCCAGCAGTTCCGGGACAAGGGCTTTCTTT. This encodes CASSSGTRAFF.

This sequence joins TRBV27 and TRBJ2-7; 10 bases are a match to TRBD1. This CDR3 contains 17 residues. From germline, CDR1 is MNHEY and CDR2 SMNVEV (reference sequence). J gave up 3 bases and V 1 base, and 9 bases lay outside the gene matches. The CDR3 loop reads CASSLYLPGTGVYEQYF. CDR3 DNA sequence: TGTGCCAGCAGTTTATACCTGCCCGGGACAGGGGTCTACGAGCAGTACTTC.

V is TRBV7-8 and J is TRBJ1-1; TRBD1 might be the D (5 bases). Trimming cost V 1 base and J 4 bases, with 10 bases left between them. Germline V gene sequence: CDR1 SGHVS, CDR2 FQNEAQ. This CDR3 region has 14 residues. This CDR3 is CASSLGRASTEAFF. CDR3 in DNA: TGTGCCAGCAGCTTAGGCAGGGCTTCCACTGAAGCTTTCTTT. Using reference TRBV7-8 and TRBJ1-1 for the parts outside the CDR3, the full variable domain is GAGVSQSPRYKVAKRGQDVALRCDPISGHVSLFWYQQALGQGPEFLTYFQNEAQLDKSGLPSDRFFAERPEGSVSTLKIQRTQQEDSAVYLCASSLGRASTEAFFGQGTRLTVV.

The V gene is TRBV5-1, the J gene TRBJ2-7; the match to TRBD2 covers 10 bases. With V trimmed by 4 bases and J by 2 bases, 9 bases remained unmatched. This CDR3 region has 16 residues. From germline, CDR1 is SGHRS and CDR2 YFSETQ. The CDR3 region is CASSLQSSGGPYEQYF. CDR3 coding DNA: TGCGCCAGCAGCCTCCAGAGTAGCGGGGGGCCCTACGAGCAGTACTTC.

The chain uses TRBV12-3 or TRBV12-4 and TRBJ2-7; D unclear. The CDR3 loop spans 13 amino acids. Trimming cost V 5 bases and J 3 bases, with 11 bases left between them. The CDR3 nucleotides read TGTGCCAGCAGTCCCCGGCGGAGCTACGAGCAGTACTTC. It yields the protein CASSPRRSYEQYF.

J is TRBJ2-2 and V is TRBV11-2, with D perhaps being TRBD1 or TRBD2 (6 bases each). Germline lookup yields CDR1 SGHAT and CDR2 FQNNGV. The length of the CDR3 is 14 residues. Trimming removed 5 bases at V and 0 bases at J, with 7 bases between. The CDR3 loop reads CASSRGPNTGELFF. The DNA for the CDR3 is TGTGCCAGCAGCCGGGGGCCGAACACCGGGGAGCTGTTTTTT. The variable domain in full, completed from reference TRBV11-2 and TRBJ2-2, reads EAGVAQSPRYKIIEKRQSVAFWCNPISGHATLYWYQQILGQGPKLLIQFQNNGVVDDSQLPKDRFSAERLKGVDSTLKIQPAKLEDSAVYLCASSRGPNTGELFFGEGSRLTVL.

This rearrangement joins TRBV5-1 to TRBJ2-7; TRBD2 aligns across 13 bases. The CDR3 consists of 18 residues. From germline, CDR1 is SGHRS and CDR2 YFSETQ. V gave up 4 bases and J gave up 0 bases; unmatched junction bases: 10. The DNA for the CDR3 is TGCGCCAGCAGCGGGGGACTAGCGGGGATAGGAAGCTCCTACGAGCAGTACTTC. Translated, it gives CASSGGLAGIGSSYEQYF.

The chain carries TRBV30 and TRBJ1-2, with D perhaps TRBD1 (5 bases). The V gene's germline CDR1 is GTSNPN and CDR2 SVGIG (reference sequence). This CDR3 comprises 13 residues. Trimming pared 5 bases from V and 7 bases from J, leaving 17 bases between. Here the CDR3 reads CAWDFGGGGGYTF. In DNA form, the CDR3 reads TGTGCCTGGGACTTTGGAGGCGGGGGTGGCTACACCTTC. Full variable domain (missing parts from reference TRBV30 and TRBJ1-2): SQTIHQWPATLVQPVGSPLSLECTVEGTSNPNLYWYRQAAGRGLQLLFYSVGIGQISSEVPQNLSASRPQDRQFILSSKKLLLSDSGFYLCAWDFGGGGGYTFGSGTRLTVV.

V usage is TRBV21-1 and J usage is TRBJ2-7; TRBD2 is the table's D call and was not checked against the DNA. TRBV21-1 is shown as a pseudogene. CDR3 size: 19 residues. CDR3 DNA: TGTGTTACAGGACGTAGGGCGGGACTAGCGGGAGGGATCTCCTACGAGCAGTACTTC. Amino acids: CVTGRRAGLAGGISYEQYF.

The CDR3 DNA reads as TGTGCCATCAGGCCGGTAGCGGGGGGGCCTACCTACGAGCAGTACTTC. It encodes CAIRPVAGGPTYEQYF. The chain joins TRBV10-3 to TRBJ2-7, with 11 bases fitting TRBD2. The germline CDR1 and CDR2 sequences are ENHRY and SYGVKD. Trimming took 6 bases from V and 2 from J; bases not matched to a gene: 9. The CDR3 covers 16 residues.

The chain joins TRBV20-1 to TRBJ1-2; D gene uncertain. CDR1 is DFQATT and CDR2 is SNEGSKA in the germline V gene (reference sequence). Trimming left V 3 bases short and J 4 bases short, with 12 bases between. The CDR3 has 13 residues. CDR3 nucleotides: TGCAGTGCTAGTACCCAGCCCGGCTATGGCTACACCTTC. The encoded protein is CSASTQPGYGYTF.

CDR3 protein: CASSQGLAGGLGTDTQYF. As DNA, the CDR3 is TGTGCCAGCAGCCAAGGACTAGCGGGGGGGCTGGGCACAGATACGCAGTATTTT. J is TRBJ2-3 and V is TRBV3-1 (or the pseudogene TRBV3-2); TRBD2 matches at 14 bases. The CDR3 covers 18 residues. Trimming at V came to 1 base and at J to 1 base, leaving 4 bases not matched to a gene. The germline CDR1 and CDR2 sequences are LGHDT and YNNKEL (reference sequence).

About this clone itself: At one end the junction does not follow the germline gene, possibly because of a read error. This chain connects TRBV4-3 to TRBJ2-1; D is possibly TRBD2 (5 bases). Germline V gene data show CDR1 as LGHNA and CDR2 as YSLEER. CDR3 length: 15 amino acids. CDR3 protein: CASSQVTGTYDEQFF. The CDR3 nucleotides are TGCGCCAGCAGCCAAGTTACGGGAACCTACGATGAGCAGTTCTTC.

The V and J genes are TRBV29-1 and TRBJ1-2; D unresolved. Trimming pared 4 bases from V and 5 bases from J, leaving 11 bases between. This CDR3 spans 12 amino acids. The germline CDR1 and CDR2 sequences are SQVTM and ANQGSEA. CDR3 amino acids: CSVVMGEYGYTF. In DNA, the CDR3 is TGCAGCGTTGTTATGGGAGAGTATGGCTACACCTTC. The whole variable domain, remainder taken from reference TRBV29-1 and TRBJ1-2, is SAVISQKPSRDICQRGTSLTIQCQVDSQVTMMFWYRQQPGQSLTLIATANQGSEATYESGFVIDKFPISRPNLTFSTLTVSNMSPEDSSIYLCSVVMGEYGYTFGSGTRLTVV.

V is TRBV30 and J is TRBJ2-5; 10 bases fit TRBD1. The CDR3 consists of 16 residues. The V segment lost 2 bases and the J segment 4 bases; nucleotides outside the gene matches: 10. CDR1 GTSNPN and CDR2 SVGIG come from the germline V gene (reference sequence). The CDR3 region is CAWSHRWGQGSETQYF. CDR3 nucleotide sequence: TGTGCCTGGAGTCATCGCTGGGGACAGGGGTCAGAGACCCAGTACTTC. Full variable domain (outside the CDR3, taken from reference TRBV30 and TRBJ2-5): SQTIHQWPATLVQPVGSPLSLECTVEGTSNPNLYWYRQAAGRGLQLLFYSVGIGQISSEVPQNLSASRPQDRQFILSSKKLLLSDSGFYLCAWSHRWGQGSETQYFGPGTRLLVL.

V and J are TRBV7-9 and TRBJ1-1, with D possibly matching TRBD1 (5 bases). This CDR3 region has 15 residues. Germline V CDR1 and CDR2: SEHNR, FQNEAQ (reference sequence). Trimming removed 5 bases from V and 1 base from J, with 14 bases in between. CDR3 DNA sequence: TGTGCCAGCAGCCCCTCCTTGGGGACGAACACTGAAGCTTTCTTT. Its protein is CASSPSLGTNTEAFF. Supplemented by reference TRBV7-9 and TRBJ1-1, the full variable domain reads DTGVSQNPRHKITKRGQNVTFRCDPISEHNRLYWYRQTLGQGPEFLTYFQNEAQLEKSRLLSDRFSAERPKGSFSTLEIQRTEQGDSAMYLCASSPSLGTNTEAFFGQGTRLTVV.

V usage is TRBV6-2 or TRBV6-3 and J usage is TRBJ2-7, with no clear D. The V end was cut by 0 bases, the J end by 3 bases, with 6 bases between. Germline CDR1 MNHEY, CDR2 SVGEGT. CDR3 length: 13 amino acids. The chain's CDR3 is CASSYSILYEQYF. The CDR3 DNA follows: TGTGCCAGCAGTTACTCGATCCTCTACGAGCAGTACTTC.

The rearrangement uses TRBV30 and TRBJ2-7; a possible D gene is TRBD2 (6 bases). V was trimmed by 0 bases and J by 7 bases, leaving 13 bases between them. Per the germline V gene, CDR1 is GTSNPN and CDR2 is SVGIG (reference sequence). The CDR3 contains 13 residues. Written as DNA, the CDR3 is TGTGCCTGGAGTGTATATCAGGAGGGGGAGCAGTACTTC. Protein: CAWSVYQEGEQYF. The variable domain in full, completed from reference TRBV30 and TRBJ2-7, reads SQTIHQWPATLVQPVGSPLSLECTVEGTSNPNLYWYRQAAGRGLQLLFYSVGIGQISSEVPQNLSASRPQDRQFILSSKKLLLSDSGFYLCAWSVYQEGEQYFGPGTRLTVT.

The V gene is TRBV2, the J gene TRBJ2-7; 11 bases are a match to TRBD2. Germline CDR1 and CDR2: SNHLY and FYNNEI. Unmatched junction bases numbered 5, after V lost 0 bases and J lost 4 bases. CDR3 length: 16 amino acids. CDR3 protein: CASSEAGSGGGYEQYF. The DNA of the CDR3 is TGTGCCAGCAGTGAAGCTGGTAGCGGGGGGGGTTACGAGCAGTACTTC.

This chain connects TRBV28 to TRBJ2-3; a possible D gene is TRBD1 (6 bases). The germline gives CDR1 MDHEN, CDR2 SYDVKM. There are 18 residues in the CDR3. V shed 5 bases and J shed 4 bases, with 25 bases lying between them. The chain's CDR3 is CASSRRPTGVGGSDTQYF. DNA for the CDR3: TGTGCCAGCAGTAGGCGGCCGACAGGAGTAGGAGGATCAGATACGCAGTATTTT.

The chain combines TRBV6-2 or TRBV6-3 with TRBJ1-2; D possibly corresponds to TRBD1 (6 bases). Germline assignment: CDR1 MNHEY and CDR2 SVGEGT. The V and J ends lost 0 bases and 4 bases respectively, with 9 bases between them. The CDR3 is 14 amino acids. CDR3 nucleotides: TGTGCCAGCAGTTACTCGAACAGGGTCTATGGCTACACCTTC. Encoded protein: CASSYSNRVYGYTF.

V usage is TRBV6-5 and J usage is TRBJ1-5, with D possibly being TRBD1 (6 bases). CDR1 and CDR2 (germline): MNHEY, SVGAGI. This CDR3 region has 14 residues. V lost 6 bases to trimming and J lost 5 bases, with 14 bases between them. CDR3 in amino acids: CASSRGQKDQPQHF. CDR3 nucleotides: TGTGCCAGCAGCAGAGGACAGAAAGATCAGCCCCAGCATTTT.

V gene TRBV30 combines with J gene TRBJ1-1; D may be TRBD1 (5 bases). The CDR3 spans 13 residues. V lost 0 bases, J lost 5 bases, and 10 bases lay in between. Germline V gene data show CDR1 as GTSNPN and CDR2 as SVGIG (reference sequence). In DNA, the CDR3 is TGTGCCTGGAGTGTAGGTGAGGGGACTGAAGCTTTCTTT. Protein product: CAWSVGEGTEAFF.

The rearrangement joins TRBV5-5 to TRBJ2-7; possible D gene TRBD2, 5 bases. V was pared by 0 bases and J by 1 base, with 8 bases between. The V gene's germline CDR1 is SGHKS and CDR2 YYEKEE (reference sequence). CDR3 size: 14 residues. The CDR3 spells CASSLEGESYEQYF. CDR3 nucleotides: TGTGCCAGCAGCTTGGAGGGAGAGTCCTACGAGCAGTACTTC.

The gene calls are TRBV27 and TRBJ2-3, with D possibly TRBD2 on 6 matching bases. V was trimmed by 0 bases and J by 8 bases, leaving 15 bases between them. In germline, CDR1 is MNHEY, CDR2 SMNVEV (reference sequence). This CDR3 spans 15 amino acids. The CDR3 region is CASSLSGRSYSTQYF. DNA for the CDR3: TGTGCCAGCAGTTTATCGGGGAGGAGTTATAGTACGCAGTATTTT.